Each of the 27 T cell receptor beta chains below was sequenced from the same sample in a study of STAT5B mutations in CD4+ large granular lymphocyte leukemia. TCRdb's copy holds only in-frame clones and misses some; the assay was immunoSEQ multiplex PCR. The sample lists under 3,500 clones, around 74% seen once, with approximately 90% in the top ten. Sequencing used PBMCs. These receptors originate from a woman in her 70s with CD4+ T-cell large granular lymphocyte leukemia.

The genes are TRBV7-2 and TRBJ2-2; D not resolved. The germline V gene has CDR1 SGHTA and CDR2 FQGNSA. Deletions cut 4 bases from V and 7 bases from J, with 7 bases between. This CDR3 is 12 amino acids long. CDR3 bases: TGTGCCAGCAGCTGGTTGGGCGGGGAGCTGTTTTTT. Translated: CASSWLGGELFF.

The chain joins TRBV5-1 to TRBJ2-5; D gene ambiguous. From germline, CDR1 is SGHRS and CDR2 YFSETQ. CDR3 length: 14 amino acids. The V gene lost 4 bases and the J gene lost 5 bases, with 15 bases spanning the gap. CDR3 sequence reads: CASSAQPFGETQYF. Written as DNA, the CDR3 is TGCGCCAGCAGCGCCCAGCCCTTTGGGGAGACCCAGTACTTC.

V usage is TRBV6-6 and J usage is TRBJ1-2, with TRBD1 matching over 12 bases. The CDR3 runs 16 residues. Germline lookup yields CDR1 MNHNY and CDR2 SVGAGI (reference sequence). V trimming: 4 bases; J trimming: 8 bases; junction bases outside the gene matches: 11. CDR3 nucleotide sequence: TGTGCCAGCAGTTCTCCTGGGACAGGGGGCGCAGGGGGCTACACCTTC. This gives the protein CASSSPGTGGAGGYTF.

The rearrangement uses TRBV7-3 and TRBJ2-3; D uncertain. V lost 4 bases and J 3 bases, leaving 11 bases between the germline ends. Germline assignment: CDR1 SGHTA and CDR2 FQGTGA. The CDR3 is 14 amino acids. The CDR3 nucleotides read TGTGCCAGCAGCTGGGCCCCCGGGACAGATACGCAGTATTTT. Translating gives CASSWAPGTDTQYF.

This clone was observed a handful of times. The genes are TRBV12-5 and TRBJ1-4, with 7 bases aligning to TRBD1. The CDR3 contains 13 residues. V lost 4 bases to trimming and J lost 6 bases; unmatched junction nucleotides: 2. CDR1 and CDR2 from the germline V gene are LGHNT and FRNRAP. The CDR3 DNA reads TGTGCTAGTGGTTCTCAGGGGGATGAAAAACTGTTTTTT. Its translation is CASGSQGDEKLFF.

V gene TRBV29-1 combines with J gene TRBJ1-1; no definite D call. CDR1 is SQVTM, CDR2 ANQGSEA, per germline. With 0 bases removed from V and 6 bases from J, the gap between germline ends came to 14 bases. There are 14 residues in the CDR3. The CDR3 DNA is TGCAGCGTTGAAGATAAGATATCGGGGTCTGAAGCTTTCTTT. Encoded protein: CSVEDKISGSEAFF.

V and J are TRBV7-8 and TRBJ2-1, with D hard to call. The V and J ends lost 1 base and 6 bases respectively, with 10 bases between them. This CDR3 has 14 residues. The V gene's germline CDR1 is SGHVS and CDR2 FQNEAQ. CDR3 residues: CASSLGPAPNEQFF. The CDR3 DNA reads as TGTGCCAGCAGCTTAGGCCCGGCCCCCAATGAGCAGTTCTTC.

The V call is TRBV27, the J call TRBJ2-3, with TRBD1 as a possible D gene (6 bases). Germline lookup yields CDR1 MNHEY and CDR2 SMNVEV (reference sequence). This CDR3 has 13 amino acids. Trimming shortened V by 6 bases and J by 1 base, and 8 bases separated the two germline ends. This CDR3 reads CASSRQGTDTQYF. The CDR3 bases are TGTGCCAGCAGCCGACAGGGCACAGATACGCAGTATTTT.

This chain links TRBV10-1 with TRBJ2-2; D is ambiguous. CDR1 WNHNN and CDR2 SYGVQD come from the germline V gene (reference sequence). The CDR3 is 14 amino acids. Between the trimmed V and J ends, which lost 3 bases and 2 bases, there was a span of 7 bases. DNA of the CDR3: TGCGCCAGCAGTGAACTATTAAACACCGGGGAGCTGTTTTTT. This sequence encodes CASSELLNTGELFF.

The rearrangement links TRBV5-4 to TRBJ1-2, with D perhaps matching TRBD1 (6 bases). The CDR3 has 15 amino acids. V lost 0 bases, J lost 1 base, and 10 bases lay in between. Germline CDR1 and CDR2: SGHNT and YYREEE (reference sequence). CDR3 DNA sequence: TGTGCCAGCAGCTTGGGAGGGGGGATTAACTATGGCTACACCTTC. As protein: CASSLGGGINYGYTF.

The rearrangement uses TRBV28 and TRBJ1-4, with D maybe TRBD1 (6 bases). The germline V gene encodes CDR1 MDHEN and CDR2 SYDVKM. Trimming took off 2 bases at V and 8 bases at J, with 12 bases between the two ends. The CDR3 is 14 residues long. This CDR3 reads CASSLGGGREKLFF. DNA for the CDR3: TGTGCCAGCAGTTTAGGCGGGGGCAGGGAAAAACTGTTTTTT.

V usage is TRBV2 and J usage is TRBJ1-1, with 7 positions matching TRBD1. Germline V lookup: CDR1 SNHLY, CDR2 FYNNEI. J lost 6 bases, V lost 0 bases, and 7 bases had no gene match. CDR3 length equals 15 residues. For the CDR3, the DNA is TGTGCCAGCAGTGAAGCTTTAGGGGGCAATGCTGAAGCTTTCTTT. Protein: CASSEALGGNAEAFF. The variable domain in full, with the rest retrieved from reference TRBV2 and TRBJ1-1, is EPEVTQTPSHQVTQMGQEVILRCVPISNHLYFYWYRQILGQKVEFLVSFYNNEISEKSEIFDDQFSVERPDGSNFTLKIRSTKLEDSAMYFCASSEALGGNAEAFFGQGTRLTVV.

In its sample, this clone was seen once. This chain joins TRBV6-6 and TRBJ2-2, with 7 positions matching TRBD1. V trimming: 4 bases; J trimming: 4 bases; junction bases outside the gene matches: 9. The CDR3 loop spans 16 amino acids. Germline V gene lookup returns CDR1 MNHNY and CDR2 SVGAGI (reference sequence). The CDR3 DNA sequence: TGTGCCAGCAGTTTTGGACAGGCCTCGAGCACCGGGGAGCTGTTTTTT. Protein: CASSFGQASSTGELFF.

Here the CDR3 DNA reads TGTGCCAGCAGCTTAGAGGGTGTCAGGCTCTATGGCTACACCTTC. Translation: CASSLEGVRLYGYTF. This chain links TRBV7-9 with TRBJ1-2; D ambiguous. This CDR3 contains 15 residues. V lost 1 base and J 4 bases, leaving 13 bases between the germline ends. Looked up from germline, CDR1 is SEHNR and CDR2 is FQNEAQ (reference sequence).

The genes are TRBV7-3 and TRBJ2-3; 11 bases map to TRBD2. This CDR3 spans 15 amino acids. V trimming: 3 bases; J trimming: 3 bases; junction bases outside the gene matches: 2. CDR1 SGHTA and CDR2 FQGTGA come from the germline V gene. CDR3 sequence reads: CASSLLAGGTDTQYF. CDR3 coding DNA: TGTGCCAGCAGCTTGTTAGCGGGAGGGACAGATACGCAGTATTTT.

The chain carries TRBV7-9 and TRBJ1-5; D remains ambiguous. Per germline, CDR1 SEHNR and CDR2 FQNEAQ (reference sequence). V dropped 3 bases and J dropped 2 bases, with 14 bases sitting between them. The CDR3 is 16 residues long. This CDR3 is CASSLGFTRGNQPQHF. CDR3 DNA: TGTGCCAGCAGCTTGGGGTTCACACGGGGCAATCAGCCCCAGCATTTT.

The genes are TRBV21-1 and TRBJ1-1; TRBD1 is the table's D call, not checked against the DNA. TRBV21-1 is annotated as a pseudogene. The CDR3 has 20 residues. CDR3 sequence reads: CASSKAQGREQKRSNTEAFF. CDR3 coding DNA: TGTGCCAGCAGCAAAGCTCAGGGGCGTGAACAAAAAAGATCGAACACTGAAGCTTTCTTT.

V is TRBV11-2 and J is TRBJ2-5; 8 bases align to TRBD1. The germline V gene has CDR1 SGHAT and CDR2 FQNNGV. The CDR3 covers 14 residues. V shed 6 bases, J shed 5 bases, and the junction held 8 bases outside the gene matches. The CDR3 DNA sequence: TGTGCCAGCAGTCAAGACAGGGGCCGCGAGACCCAGTACTTC. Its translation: CASSQDRGRETQYF. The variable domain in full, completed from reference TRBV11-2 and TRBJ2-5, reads EAGVAQSPRYKIIEKRQSVAFWCNPISGHATLYWYQQILGQGPKLLIQFQNNGVVDDSQLPKDRFSAERLKGVDSTLKIQPAKLEDSAVYLCASSQDRGRETQYFGPGTRLLVL.

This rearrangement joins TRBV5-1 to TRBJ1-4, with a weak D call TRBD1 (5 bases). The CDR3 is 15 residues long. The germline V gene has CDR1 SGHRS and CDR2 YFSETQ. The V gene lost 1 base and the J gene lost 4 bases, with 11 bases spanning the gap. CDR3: CASSLRGGDNEKLFF. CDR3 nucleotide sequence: TGCGCCAGCAGCTTGAGGGGTGGGGATAATGAAAAACTGTTTTTT.

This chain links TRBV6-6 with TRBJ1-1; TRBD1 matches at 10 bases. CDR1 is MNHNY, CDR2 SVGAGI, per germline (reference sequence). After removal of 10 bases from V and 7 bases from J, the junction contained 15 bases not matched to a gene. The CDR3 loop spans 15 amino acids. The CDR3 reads CATWGRGDRGGEAFF. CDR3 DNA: TGTGCCACCTGGGGACGTGGGGACAGGGGAGGTGAAGCTTTCTTT.

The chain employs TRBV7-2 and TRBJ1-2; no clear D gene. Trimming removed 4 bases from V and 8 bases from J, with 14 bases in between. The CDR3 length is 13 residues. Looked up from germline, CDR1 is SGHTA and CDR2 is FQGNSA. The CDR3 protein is CASSYSLWGGYTF. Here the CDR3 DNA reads TGTGCCAGCAGCTACAGTTTGTGGGGAGGCTACACCTTC.

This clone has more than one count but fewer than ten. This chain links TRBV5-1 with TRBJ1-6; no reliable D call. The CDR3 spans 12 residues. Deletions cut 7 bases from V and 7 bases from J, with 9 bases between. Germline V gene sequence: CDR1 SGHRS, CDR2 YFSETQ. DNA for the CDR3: TGCGCCAGCGGAACGGGCAATTCACCCCTCCACTTT. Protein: CASGTGNSPLHF.

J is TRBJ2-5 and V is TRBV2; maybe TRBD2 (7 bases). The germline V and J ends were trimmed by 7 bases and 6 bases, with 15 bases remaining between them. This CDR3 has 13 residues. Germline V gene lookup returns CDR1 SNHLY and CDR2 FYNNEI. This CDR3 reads CASNQGGAKTQYF. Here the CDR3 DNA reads TGTGCCAGCAATCAAGGGGGGGCGAAGACCCAGTACTTC.

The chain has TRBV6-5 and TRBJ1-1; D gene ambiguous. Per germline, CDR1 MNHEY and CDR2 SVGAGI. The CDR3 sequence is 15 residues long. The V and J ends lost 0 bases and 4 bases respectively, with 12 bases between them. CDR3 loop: CASSYSWSPSTEAFF. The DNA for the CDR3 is TGTGCCAGCAGTTACTCGTGGAGCCCCAGCACTGAAGCTTTCTTT.

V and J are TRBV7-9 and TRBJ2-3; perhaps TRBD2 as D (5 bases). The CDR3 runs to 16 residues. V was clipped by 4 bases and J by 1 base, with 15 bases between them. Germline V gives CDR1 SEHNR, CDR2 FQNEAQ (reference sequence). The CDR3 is CASSSFLASGTDTQYF. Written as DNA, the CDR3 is TGTGCCAGCAGCTCGTTCCTAGCTAGTGGCACAGATACGCAGTATTTT.

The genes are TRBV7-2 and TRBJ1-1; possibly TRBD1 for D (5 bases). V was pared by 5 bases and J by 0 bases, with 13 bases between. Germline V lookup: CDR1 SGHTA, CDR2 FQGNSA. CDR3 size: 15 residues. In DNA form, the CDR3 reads TGTGCCAGCAGCGGGAGGGGTTCGATGAACACTGAAGCTTTCTTT. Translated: CASSGRGSMNTEAFF. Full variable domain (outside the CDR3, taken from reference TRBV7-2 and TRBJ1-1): GAGVSQSPSNKVTEKGKDVELRCDPISGHTALYWYRQSLGQGLEFLIYFQGNSAPDKSGLPSDRFSAERTGGSVSTLTIQRTQQEDSAVYLCASSGRGSMNTEAFFGQGTRLTVV.

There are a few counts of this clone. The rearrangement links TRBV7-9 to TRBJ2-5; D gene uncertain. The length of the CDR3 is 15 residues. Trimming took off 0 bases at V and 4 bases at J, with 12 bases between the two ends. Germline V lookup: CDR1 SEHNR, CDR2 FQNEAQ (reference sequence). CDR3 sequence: CASSLAPLMGETQYF. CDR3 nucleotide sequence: TGTGCCAGCAGCTTAGCCCCGTTGATGGGAGAGACCCAGTACTTC.